What follows are 32 T cell receptor beta chains derived from one specimen sequenced in a study of cytomegalovirus exposure and HLA in healthy donors. Primers for the PCR totalled 60 Vbeta and 13 Jbeta. Profiled with immunoSEQ multiplex PCR; TCRdb holds only in-frame clones, not every one. The sample has about 150,000 clones; less than 80% are singletons. The sequenced sample was PBMCs. These receptor sequences come from a young man in good health and CMV-seronegative.

A word on this clone: This sample also contains other DNA sequences that code for the same CDR3. The V call is TRBV7-2, the J call TRBJ1-2; D may be TRBD1 (6 bases). Between the trimmed V and J ends, which lost 5 bases and 5 bases, there was a span of 15 bases. Germline V lookup: CDR1 SGHTA, CDR2 FQGNSA. There are 14 residues in the CDR3. The CDR3 nucleotides read TGTGCCAGCAGCGTCACGGGGGGCGGGTATGGCTACACCTTC. Protein sequence: CASSVTGGGYGYTF.

The genes are TRBV6-6 and TRBJ2-7; 8 positions match TRBD2. The CDR3 covers 12 residues. CDR1 is MNHNY, CDR2 SVGAGI, per germline (reference sequence). J gave up 4 bases and V 10 bases, and 6 bases lay outside the gene matches. This chain's CDR3 is CATAAGVYEQYF. The CDR3 DNA reads as TGTGCCACGGCAGCGGGGGTTTACGAGCAGTACTTC.

The CDR3 is CTSSPPLDPAGFDTQYF. CDR3 bases: TGCACCAGCAGCCCACCCTTAGATCCAGCGGGGTTTGATACGCAGTATTTT. This chain uses TRBV1 with TRBJ2-3; no DNA check was done on the table's D call, TRBD2. TRBV1 is classified as a pseudogene. This CDR3 comprises 17 residues.

V is TRBV19 and J is TRBJ2-1, with 8 bases fitting TRBD2. The CDR3 extends over 15 amino acids. CDR1 is LNHDA and CDR2 is SQIVND in the germline V gene (reference sequence). The trim removed 3 bases at V and 2 bases at J, leaving 3 bases unmatched. CDR3 coding DNA: TGTGCCAGTAGTATGGCGGGGGGACCCTACAATGAGCAGTTCTTC. Protein product: CASSMAGGPYNEQFF.

This clone was seen a few times. V and J are TRBV6-1 and TRBJ1-1; perhaps TRBD1 as D (6 bases). There are 14 residues in the CDR3. Trimming took 3 bases from V and 1 from J, leaving 9 bases between them. Germline CDR1 reads MNHNS; CDR2 reads SASEGT. DNA of the CDR3: TGTGCCAGCAGTGAGTCGACAGGGAACACTGAAGCTTTCTTT. Protein product: CASSESTGNTEAFF.

The gene calls are TRBV19 and TRBJ1-5, with 10 positions matching TRBD1. Germline loops: CDR1 LNHDA, CDR2 SQIVND (reference sequence). CDR3 length: 15 residues. Unmatched junction bases numbered 8, after V lost 7 bases and J lost 5 bases. CDR3 in DNA: TGTGCCAGTACCTCGACGGGGACAGGGGATCAGCCCCAGCATTTT. Encoded protein: CASTSTGTGDQPQHF.

This clone was seen a handful of times. V and J are TRBV23-1 and TRBJ2-5; D gene uncertain. The J call is in doubt because the DNA end fits TRBJ2-7 better. TRBV23-1 is an open reading frame, and its role is uncertain. This CDR3 contains 15 residues. The CDR3 DNA sequence: TGCGCCAGCAGTCAATGGGCCACCCCGAGCCACGAGCAGTACTTC. It codes for CASSQWATPSHEQYF.

The V call is TRBV28, the J call TRBJ1-4; D call uncertain. Germline V lookup: CDR1 MDHEN, CDR2 SYDVKM. Trimming cost V 8 bases and J 4 bases, with 20 bases left between them. CDR3 length equals 16 residues. The CDR3 bases are TGTGCCAGCCGTTCTTCGAGTACAGCCAATAATGAAAAACTGTTTTTT. Protein sequence: CASRSSSTANNEKLFF.

The chain couples TRBV6-5 to TRBJ1-4; 8 bases map to TRBD1. Germline CDR1 is MNHEY and CDR2 is SVGAGI. The ends lost 2 bases at V and 7 bases at J; junction bases unmatched: 3. CDR3 length: 14 amino acids. The CDR3, as DNA: TGTGCCAGCAGTTACCAGGGGGCGGCTGAAAAACTGTTTTTT. The encoded protein is CASSYQGAAEKLFF.

This chain uses TRBV4-1 with TRBJ2-3; 10 bases agree with TRBD2. The ends lost 4 bases at V and 2 bases at J; junction bases unmatched: 6. CDR3 length equals 16 residues. The germline gives CDR1 MGHRA, CDR2 YSYEKL. CDR3 region: CASSLQGLAVTDTQYF. CDR3 nucleotides: TGCGCCAGCAGCCTCCAAGGACTAGCGGTCACAGATACGCAGTATTTT.

This clone was observed a handful of times. The chain has TRBV7-3 and TRBJ2-3; 7 bases agree with TRBD2. The CDR3 loop spans 14 amino acids. The V segment lost 0 bases and the J segment 5 bases; nucleotides outside the gene matches: 2. In germline, CDR1 is SGHTA, CDR2 FQGTGA. The DNA for the CDR3 is TGTGCCAGCAGCTTAACTGTAGCGGGAGATACGCAGTATTTT. Protein: CASSLTVAGDTQYF. Full variable domain (missing parts from reference TRBV7-3 and TRBJ2-3): GAGVSQTPSNKVTEKGKYVELRCDPISGHTALYWYRQSLGQGPEFLIYFQGTGAADDSGLPNDRFFAVRPEGSVSTLKIQRTERGDSAVYLCASSLTVAGDTQYFGPGTRLTVL.

The chain recombines TRBV13 with TRBJ1-2, with a weak D call TRBD1 (5 bases). Per germline, CDR1 PRHDT and CDR2 FYEKMQ (reference sequence). The CDR3 extends over 14 amino acids. V dropped 5 bases and J dropped 4 bases, with 14 bases sitting between them. CDR3 region: CASSLSDSIYGYTF. CDR3 bases: TGTGCCAGCAGCCTCTCAGACAGCATCTATGGCTACACCTTC.

This chain connects TRBV7-9 to TRBJ2-7; D is undetermined. Between the trimmed V and J ends, which lost 5 bases and 3 bases, there was a span of 20 bases. This CDR3 has 16 amino acids. Germline CDR1 is SEHNR and CDR2 is FQNEAQ (reference sequence). The CDR3 sequence is CASSSKIPQNYYEQYF. The CDR3 coding sequence is TGTGCCAGCAGCAGCAAGATCCCGCAAAATTACTACGAGCAGTACTTC.

The V call is TRBV7-2, the J call TRBJ1-6, with D perhaps TRBD1 (5 bases). Germline V gene lookup returns CDR1 SGHTA and CDR2 FQGNSA. The ends were cut back, 0 bases at V and 9 bases at J, with 18 bases in the middle. CDR3 length equals 17 residues. In nucleotides, the CDR3 is TGTGCCAGCAGCTTAGCGGGAGCGGGGCAGGGTGGTTCACCCCTCCACTTT. Translation: CASSLAGAGQGGSPLHF.

This clone was seen a few times. The J gene is TRBJ1-1, the V gene TRBV10-3, with 8 bases that match TRBD1. Trimming removed 6 bases from V and 1 base from J; junction bases left unmatched: 10. The CDR3 extends over 16 amino acids. CDR1 is ENHRY and CDR2 is SYGVKD in the germline V gene. The CDR3, as DNA: TGTGCCATCAGCCCCGGGACAGGTGGGGGGAACACTGAAGCTTTCTTT. The encoded protein is CAISPGTGGGNTEAFF.

The J gene is TRBJ2-3, the V gene TRBV2, with 16 positions matching TRBD2. CDR1 is SNHLY, CDR2 FYNNEI, per germline. The V segment lost 1 base and the J segment 1 base; nucleotides outside the gene matches: 5. The CDR3 contains 19 residues. CDR3 nucleotide sequence: TGTGCCAGCAGTGAAGACGGGGGACTAGCGGGGGGGGGCACAGATACGCAGTATTTT. Its translation is CASSEDGGLAGGGTDTQYF.

V usage is TRBV21-1 and J usage is TRBJ2-7; the listed D gene, TRBD2, was not tested against the DNA. TRBV21-1 is an annotated pseudogene. This CDR3 contains 16 residues. The chain's CDR3 is CASSSPIAGEAYEQYF. For the CDR3, the DNA is TGTGCCAGCAGCAGTCCTATAGCGGGGGAAGCCTACGAGCAGTACTTC.

The sample holds a few counts of this clone. This rearrangement joins TRBV6-1 to TRBJ1-3, with 7 bases aligning to TRBD1. CDR1 is MNHNS and CDR2 is SASEGT in the germline V gene. The CDR3 loop spans 14 amino acids. Trimming took 6 bases from V and 2 from J; bases not matched to a gene: 4. CDR3 sequence: CASSLGQTGNTIYF. The CDR3 DNA follows: TGTGCCAGCAGCTTGGGACAGACTGGAAACACCATATATTTT.

The chain links TRBV11-2 to TRBJ2-6; TRBD1 agrees at 11 bases. The junction had 9 bases not matched to a gene; V was cut back by 4 bases and J by 1 base. The CDR3 consists of 19 residues. Per germline, CDR1 SGHAT and CDR2 FQNNGV. In nucleotides, the CDR3 is TGTGCCAGCAGCTCAACCTGGGACAGGGGGGAGTCTGGGGCCAACGTCCTGACTTTC. Encoded protein: CASSSTWDRGESGANVLTF.

The rearrangement links TRBV6-1 to TRBJ2-2; D is possibly TRBD2 (6 bases). The CDR3 is 15 residues long. V dropped 8 bases and J dropped 3 bases, with 16 bases sitting between them. The germline CDR1 and CDR2 sequences are MNHNS and SASEGT. CDR3 sequence: CASGSGRSYTGELFF. CDR3 bases: TGTGCCAGCGGGAGTGGGAGGTCCTACACCGGGGAGCTGTTTTTT.

This sequence joins TRBV7-3 and TRBJ2-2, with 9 bases matching TRBD2. This CDR3 contains 15 residues. J gave up 6 bases and V 5 bases, and 7 bases lay outside the gene matches. Germline-derived CDR1 and CDR2 are SGHTA and FQGTGA. CDR3 sequence (DNA): TGTGCCAGCAGCCCCGCGGGGGGGCGGTCCGGGGAGCTGTTTTTT. Residues: CASSPAGGRSGELFF.

This clone was counted between two and nine times. The chain carries TRBV2 and TRBJ1-2; unclear D gene. CDR3 length equals 15 residues. Germline CDR1 and CDR2: SNHLY and FYNNEI. V was shortened by 2 bases and J by 2 bases, with 12 bases between the two germline ends. The CDR3 here is CASSEMRALNYGYTF. In nucleotides, the CDR3 is TGTGCCAGCAGTGAAATGAGGGCTCTCAACTATGGCTACACCTTC.

This clone was found a few times. This chain links TRBV6-6 with TRBJ1-3, with TRBD1 matching 7 bases. The germline V gene has CDR1 MNHNY and CDR2 SVGAGI (reference sequence). V trimming: 6 bases; J trimming: 0 bases; junction bases outside the gene matches: 2. The CDR3 spans 14 residues. In nucleotides, the CDR3 is TGTGCCAGCAGCTGGGACAGCTCTGGAAACACCATATATTTT. Amino acid sequence: CASSWDSSGNTIYF.

The chain recombines TRBV7-2 with TRBJ1-1; D possibly corresponds to TRBD1 (6 bases). Germline V CDR1 and CDR2: SGHTA, FQGNSA. The CDR3 runs to 14 residues. With 7 bases removed from V and 3 bases from J, the gap between germline ends came to 15 bases. The CDR3 DNA reads as TGTGCCAGCAACAGACAGGCACCGGACACTGAAGCTTTCTTT. Its protein is CASNRQAPDTEAFF.

By proportion, this clone is medium-sized (0.01 to 0.1%). The chain joins TRBV6-6 to TRBJ1-4; D gene ambiguous. Germline V gene data show CDR1 as MNHNY and CDR2 as SVGAGI (reference sequence). The CDR3 contains 14 residues. V was shortened by 2 bases and J by 7 bases, with 11 bases between the two germline ends. The CDR3 loop is CASSYDGEGEKLFF. CDR3 coding DNA: TGTGCCAGCAGTTACGACGGGGAGGGTGAAAAACTGTTTTTT.

This sequence joins TRBV10-3 and TRBJ2-2; TRBD1 matches 10 bases. CDR1 is ENHRY, CDR2 SYGVKD, per germline. The CDR3 extends over 18 amino acids. V dropped 6 bases and J dropped 7; count of bases not matched to a gene: 17. CDR3 bases: TGTGCCATCAGCCCCGGGACAGGGGACCCCAGAAGGAACGGGGAGCTGTTTTTT. The encoded protein is CAISPGTGDPRRNGELFF.

The rearrangement links TRBV5-3 to TRBJ2-2; 14 bases align to TRBD2. TRBV5-3 is reported as an ORF; its role is uncertain. J was trimmed by 4 bases and V by 5 bases; bases with no gene match: 4. There are 16 residues in the CDR3. The CDR3 DNA follows: TGTGCCAGAAGTTCGGGACTAGCGGGGGCCACCGGGGAGCTGTTTTTT. Translating it yields CARSSGLAGATGELFF.

The rearrangement uses TRBV5-1 and TRBJ1-1; D may be TRBD1 (6 bases). In germline, CDR1 is SGHRS, CDR2 YFSETQ. V shed 4 bases and J shed 6 bases, with 19 bases lying between them. The CDR3 spans 15 residues. CDR3 sequence: CASSPGGGPVSEAFF. The DNA for the CDR3 is TGCGCCAGCAGCCCCGGTGGGGGCCCTGTCTCTGAAGCTTTCTTT.

The V and J genes are TRBV6-4 and TRBJ2-2, with D unresolved. The CDR3 contains 14 residues. The germline V gene has CDR1 MRHNA and CDR2 SNTAGT. Trimming removed 4 bases at V and 2 bases at J, with 8 bases between. The CDR3 loop is CASSGLANTGELFF. The CDR3, as DNA: TGTGCCAGCAGTGGGTTAGCAAACACCGGGGAGCTGTTTTTT.

As regards this clone: Other DNA sequences within the sample encode an identical CDR3. This chain uses TRBV10-3 with TRBJ1-5, with D maybe TRBD1 (5 bases). Germline V gene sequence: CDR1 ENHRY, CDR2 SYGVKD. Trimming stripped 3 bases from V and 6 bases from J, with 12 bases between. CDR3 length: 14 residues. The chain's CDR3 is CAISEGREGQPQHF. The CDR3, as DNA: TGTGCCATCAGTGAAGGCAGGGAGGGTCAGCCCCAGCATTTT.

The sample holds a few counts of this clone. CDR3 region: CASSYSIQGGSPLHF. In DNA, the CDR3 is TGTGCCAGCAGTTACTCGATCCAGGGGGGTTCACCCCTCCACTTT. The chain carries TRBV6-5 and TRBJ1-6; 7 nucleotides agree with TRBD1. V lost 0 bases to trimming and J lost 9 bases; unmatched junction nucleotides: 5. The length of the CDR3 is 15 residues. CDR1 and CDR2 (germline): MNHEY, SVGAGI.

The gene calls are TRBV11-2 and TRBJ2-1, with 11 bases aligning to TRBD2. Unmatched junction bases numbered 8, after V lost 7 bases and J lost 9 bases. This CDR3 region has 14 residues. The germline V gene encodes CDR1 SGHAT and CDR2 FQNNGV. The DNA of the CDR3 is TGTGCCAGCAAAGGGGGACTAGCGGTTGGTGAGCAGTTCTTC. It translates to CASKGGLAVGEQFF.